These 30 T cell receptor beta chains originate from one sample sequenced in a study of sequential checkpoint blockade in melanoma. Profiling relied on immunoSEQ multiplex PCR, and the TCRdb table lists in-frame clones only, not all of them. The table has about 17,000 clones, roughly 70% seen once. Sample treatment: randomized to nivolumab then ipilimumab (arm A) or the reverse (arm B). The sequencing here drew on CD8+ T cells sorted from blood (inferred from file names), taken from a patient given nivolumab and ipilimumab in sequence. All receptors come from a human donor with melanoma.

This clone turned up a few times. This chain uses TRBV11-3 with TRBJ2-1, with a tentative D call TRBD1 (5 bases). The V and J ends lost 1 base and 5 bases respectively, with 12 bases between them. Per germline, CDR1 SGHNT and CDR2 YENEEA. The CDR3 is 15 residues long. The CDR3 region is CASSLAVTDHNEQFF. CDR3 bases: TGTGCCAGCAGCTTAGCGGTGACAGACCACAATGAGCAGTTCTTC. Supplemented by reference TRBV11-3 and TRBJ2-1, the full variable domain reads EAGVVQSPRYKIIEKKQPVAFWCNPISGHNTLYWYLQNLGQGPELLIRYENEEAVDDSQLPKDRFSAERLKGVDSTLKIQPAELGDSAVYLCASSLAVTDHNEQFFGPGTRLTVL.

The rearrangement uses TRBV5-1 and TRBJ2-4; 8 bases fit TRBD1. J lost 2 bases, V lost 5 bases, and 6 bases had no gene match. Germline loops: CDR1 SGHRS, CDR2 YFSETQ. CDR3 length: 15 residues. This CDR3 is CASSPTGASKNIQYF. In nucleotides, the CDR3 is TGCGCCAGCAGTCCGACAGGGGCGTCCAAAAACATTCAGTACTTC.

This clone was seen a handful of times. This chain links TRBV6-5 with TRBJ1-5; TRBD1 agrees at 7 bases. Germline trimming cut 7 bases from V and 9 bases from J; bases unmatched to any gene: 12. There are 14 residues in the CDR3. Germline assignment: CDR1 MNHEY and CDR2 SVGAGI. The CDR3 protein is CASNDDRANGPQHF. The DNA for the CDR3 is TGTGCCAGCAATGATGACAGGGCCAATGGGCCCCAGCATTTT.

The CDR3 is CASSVGGGGYNEQFF. In nucleotides, the CDR3 is TGTGCCAGCAGCGTAGGAGGGGGCGGGTACAATGAGCAGTTCTTC. The chain couples TRBV9 to TRBJ2-1; TRBD1 matches at 7 bases. V was pared by 0 bases and J by 4 bases, with 4 bases of the junction left unmatched. The CDR3 contains 15 residues. Germline CDR1 SGDLS, CDR2 YYNGEE.

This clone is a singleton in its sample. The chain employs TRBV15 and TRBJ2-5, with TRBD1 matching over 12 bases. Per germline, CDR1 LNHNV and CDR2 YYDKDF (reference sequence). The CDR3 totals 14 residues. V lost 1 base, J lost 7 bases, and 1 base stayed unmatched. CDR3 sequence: CATSRAGQGATQYF. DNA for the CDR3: TGTGCCACCAGCAGAGCGGGACAGGGGGCGACCCAGTACTTC.

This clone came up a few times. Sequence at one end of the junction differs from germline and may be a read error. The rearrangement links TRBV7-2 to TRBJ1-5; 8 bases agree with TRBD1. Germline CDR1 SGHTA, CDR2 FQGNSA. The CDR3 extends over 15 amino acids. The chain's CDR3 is CASSQGTGINQPQHF. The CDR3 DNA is TGCGCCAGCAGCCAAGGGACAGGTATCAATCAGCCCCAGCATTTT. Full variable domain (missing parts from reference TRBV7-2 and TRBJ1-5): GAGVSQSPSNKVTEKGKDVELRCDPISGHTALYWYRQSLGQGLEFLIYFQGNSAPDKSGLPSDRFSAERTGGSVSTLTIQRTQQEDSAVYLCASSQGTGINQPQHFGDGTRLSIL.

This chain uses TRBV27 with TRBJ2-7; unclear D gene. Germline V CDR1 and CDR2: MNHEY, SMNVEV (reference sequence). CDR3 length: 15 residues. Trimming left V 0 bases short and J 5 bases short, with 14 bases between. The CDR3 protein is CASSLSRIPPHEQYF. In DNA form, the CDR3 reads TGTGCCAGCAGTTTATCGCGGATACCCCCCCACGAGCAGTACTTC.

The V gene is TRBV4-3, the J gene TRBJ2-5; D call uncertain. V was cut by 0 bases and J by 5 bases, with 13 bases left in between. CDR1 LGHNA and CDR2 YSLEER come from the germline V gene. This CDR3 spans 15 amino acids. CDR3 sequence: CASSQDITTWETQYF. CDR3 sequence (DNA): TGCGCCAGCAGCCAAGATATAACAACCTGGGAGACCCAGTACTTC.

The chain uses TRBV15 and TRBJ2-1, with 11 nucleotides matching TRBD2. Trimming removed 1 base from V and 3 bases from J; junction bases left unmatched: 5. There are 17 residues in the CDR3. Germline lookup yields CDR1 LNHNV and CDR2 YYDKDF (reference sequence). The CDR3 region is CATSRGGGLAVYNEQFF. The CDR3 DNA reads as TGTGCCACCAGCAGAGGGGGGGGACTAGCGGTCTACAATGAGCAGTTCTTC.

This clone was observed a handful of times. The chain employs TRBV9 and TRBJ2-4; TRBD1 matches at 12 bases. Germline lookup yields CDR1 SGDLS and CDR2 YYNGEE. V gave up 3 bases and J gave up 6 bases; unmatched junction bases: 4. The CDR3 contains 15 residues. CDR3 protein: CASSGGQGAGNIQYF. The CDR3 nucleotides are TGTGCCAGCAGCGGGGGACAGGGGGCGGGAAACATTCAGTACTTC.

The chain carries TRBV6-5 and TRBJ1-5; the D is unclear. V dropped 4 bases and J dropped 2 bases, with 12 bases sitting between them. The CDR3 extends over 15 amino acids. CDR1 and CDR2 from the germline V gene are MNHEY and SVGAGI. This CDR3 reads CASSFTMGGNQPQHF. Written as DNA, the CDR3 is TGTGCCAGCAGTTTCACAATGGGAGGCAATCAGCCCCAGCATTTT.

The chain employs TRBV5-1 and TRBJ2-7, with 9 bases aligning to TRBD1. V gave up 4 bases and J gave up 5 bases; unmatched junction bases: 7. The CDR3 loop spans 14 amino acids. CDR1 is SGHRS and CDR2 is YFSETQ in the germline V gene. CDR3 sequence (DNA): TGCGCCAGCAGCCTGGGACAGGGAGTGGACGAGCAGTACTTC. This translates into CASSLGQGVDEQYF. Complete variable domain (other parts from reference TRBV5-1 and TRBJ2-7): KAGVTQTPRYLIKTRGQQVTLSCSPISGHRSVSWYQQTPGQGLQFLFEYFSETQRNKGNFPGRFSGRQFSNSRSEMNVSTLELGDSALYLCASSLGQGVDEQYFGPGTRLTVT.

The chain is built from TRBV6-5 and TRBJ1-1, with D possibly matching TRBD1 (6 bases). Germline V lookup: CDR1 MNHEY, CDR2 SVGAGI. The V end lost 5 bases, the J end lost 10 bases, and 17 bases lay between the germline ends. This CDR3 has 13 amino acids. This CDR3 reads CASSTRGGLRAFF. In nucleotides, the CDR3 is TGTGCCAGCAGTACCCGCGGGGGGCTTAGAGCTTTCTTT.

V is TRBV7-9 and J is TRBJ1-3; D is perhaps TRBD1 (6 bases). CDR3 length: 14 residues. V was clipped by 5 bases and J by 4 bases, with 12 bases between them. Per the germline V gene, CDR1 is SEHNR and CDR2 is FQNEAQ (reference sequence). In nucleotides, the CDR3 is TGTGCCAGCAGCCATCCAGGGGTCGGAAACACCATATATTTT. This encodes CASSHPGVGNTIYF.

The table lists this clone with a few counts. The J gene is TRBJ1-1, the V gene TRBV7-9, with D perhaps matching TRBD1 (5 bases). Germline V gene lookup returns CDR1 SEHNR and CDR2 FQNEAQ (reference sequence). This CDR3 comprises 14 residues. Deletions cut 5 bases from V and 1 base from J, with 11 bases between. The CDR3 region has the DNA TGTGCCAGCAGCCCCCGACAGAGGAACACTGAAGCTTTCTTT. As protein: CASSPRQRNTEAFF.

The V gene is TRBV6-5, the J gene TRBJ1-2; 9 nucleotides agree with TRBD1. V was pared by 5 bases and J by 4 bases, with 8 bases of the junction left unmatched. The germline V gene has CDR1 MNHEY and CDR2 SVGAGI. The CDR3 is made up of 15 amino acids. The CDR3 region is CASSARQGGTYGYTF. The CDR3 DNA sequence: TGTGCCAGCAGTGCAAGACAGGGGGGTACCTATGGCTACACCTTC.

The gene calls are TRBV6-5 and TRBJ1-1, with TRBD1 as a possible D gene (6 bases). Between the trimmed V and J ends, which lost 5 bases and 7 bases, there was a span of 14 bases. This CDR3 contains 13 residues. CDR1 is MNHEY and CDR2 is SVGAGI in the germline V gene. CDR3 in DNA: TGTGCCAGCAGTAGTGGGGGCGGAATTGAAGCTTTCTTT. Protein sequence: CASSSGGGIEAFF.

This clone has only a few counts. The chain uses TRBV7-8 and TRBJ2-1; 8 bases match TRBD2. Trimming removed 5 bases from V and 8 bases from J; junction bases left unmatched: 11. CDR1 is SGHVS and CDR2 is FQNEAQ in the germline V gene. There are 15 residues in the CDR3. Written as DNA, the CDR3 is TGTGCCAGCAGCCCCTTTCAGCGGGAGATCGATGAGCAGTTCTTC. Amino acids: CASSPFQREIDEQFF.

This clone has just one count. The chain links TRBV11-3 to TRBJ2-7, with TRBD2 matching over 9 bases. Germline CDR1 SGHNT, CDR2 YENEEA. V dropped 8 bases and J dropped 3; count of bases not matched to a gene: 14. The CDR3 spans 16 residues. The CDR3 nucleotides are TGTGCCAGCTCGCTTCTTGGGACTAGCCTATTCTACGAGCAGTACTTC. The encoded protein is CASSLLGTSLFYEQYF.

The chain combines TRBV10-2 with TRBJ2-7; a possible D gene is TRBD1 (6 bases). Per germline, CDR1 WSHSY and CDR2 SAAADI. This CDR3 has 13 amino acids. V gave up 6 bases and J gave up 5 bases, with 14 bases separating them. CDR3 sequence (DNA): TGCGCCAGCAGACCCACAGGGTTACACGAGCAGTACTTC. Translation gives CASRPTGLHEQYF.

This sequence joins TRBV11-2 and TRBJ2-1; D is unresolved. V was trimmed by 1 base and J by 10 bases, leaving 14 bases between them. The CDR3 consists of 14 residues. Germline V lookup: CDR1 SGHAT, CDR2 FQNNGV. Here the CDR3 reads CASSLVYGEEEQFF. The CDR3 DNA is TGTGCCAGCAGCTTAGTTTACGGTGAGGAGGAGCAGTTCTTC.

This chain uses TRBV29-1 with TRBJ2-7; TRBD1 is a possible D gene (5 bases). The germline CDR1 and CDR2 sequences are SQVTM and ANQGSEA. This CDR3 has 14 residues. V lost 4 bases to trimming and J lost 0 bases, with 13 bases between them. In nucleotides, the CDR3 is TGCAGCGTTGTCCCGGACACCAGCTCCTACGAGCAGTACTTC. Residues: CSVVPDTSSYEQYF.

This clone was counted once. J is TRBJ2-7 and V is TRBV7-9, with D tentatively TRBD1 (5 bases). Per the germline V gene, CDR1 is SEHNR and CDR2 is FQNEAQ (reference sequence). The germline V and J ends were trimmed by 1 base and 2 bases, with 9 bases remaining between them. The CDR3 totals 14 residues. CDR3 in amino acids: CASSLGGRPYEQYF. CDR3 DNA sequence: TGTGCCAGCAGCTTAGGGGGCCGGCCCTACGAGCAGTACTTC. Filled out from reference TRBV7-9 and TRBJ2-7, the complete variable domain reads DTGVSQNPRHKITKRGQNVTFRCDPISEHNRLYWYRQTLGQGPEFLTYFQNEAQLEKSRLLSDRFSAERPKGSFSTLEIQRTEQGDSAMYLCASSLGGRPYEQYFGPGTRLTVT.

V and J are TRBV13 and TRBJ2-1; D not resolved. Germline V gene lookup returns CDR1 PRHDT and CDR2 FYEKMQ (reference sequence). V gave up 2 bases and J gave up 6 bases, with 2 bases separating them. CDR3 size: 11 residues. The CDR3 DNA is TGTGCCAGCAGCTTACGCAATGAGCAGTTCTTC. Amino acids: CASSLRNEQFF.

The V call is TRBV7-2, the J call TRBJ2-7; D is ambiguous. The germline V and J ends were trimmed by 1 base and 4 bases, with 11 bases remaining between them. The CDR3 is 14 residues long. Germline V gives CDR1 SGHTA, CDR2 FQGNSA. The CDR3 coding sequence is TGTGCCAGCAGCTTAGGGCCGCCCCCGTACGAGCAGTACTTC. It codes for CASSLGPPPYEQYF.

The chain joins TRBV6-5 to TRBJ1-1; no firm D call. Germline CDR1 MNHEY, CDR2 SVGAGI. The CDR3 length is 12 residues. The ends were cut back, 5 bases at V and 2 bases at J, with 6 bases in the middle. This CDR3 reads CASSRDNTEAFF. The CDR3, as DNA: TGTGCCAGCAGTCGAGATAACACTGAAGCTTTCTTT.

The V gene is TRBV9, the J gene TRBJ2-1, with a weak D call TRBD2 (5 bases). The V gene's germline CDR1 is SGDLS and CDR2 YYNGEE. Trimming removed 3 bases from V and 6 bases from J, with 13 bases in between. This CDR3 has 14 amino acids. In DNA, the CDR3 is TGTGCCAGCAGCGCCGGGATTTCTAGCAATGAGCAGTTCTTC. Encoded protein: CASSAGISSNEQFF.

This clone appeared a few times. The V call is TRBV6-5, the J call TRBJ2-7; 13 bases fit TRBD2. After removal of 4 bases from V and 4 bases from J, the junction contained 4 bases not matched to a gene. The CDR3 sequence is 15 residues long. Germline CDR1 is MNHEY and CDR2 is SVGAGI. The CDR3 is CASSFGLAGDYEQYF. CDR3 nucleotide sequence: TGTGCCAGCAGTTTCGGACTAGCGGGAGATTACGAGCAGTACTTC.

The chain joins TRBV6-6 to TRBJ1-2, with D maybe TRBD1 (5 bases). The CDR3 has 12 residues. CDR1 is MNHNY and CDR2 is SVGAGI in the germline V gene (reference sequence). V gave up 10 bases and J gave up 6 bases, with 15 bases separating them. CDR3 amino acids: CAIGTSLHGYTF. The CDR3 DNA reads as TGTGCCATTGGGACTTCCTTGCATGGCTACACCTTC.

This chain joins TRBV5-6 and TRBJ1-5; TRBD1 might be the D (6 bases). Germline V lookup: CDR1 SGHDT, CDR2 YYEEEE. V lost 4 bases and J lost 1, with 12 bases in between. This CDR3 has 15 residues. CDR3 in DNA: TGTGCCAGCAGCCTCGCCGACAGGAGCAATCAGCCCCAGCATTTT. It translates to CASSLADRSNQPQHF.